This T cell receptor (beta chain) was recorded in a study of patients and donors after allogeneic stem cell transplantation. This clonotype was observed a few times. TCRdb re-derived calls from the RT-PCR reads in MiXCR, one entry per CDR3 protein. The sample yields roughly 190,000 distinct CDR3 sequences, less than 45% seen once. Per the germline V gene, CDR1 is LNHDA and CDR2 is SQIVND (reference sequence). The V gene lost 5 bases and the J gene lost 2 bases, with 12 bases spanning the gap. The CDR3 runs to 14 residues. The clonotype comes from a human donor who was either an allogeneic HSCT recipient or a stem cell or donor lymphocyte infusion donor (not recorded which). It is not recorded whose cells these are; they may come from a transplant donor. Sequences were obtained from blood, either unsorted or a sorted T cell fraction (not recorded which). This chain uses TRBV19 with TRBJ1-1; D possibly corresponds to TRBD1 (5 bases). The CDR3 region has the DNA TGTGCCAGTAGTGTGGGGACGGGCAACACTGAAGCTTTCTTT. Protein sequence: CASSVGTGNTEAFF.